This T cell receptor (beta chain) was profiled in a study of T cells in women clearing cervical HPV infection. Study-level background: Controls gave blood once infection was undetectable; cases at lesion identification.

As to this clone: What it binds is not known. The sequence runs out 3 residues before the end of the CDR3; the remainder is reconstructed from the germline J gene.

Genomic DNA, averaging roughly 1,200 ng per sample, yielded TCR beta CDR3 via immunoSEQ. The repertoire was sequenced with immunoSEQ multiplex PCR; TCRdb's copy has only in-frame clones and lacks some. The specimen's table records under 45,000 clones. Overall study findings and caveats: Effector/memory and HPV-specific T cells were not isolated, and association timing is unknown. CIN3+ cases had significantly higher TCR richness than controls; evenness did not differ.

The CDR3 has 15 amino acids. Germline V CDR1 and CDR2: SGHRS, YFSETQ. V was pared by 0 bases and J by 0 bases, with 10 bases between. The chain uses TRBV5-1 and TRBJ2-7; possibly TRBD1 for D (5 bases). The material sequenced was blood buffy coat. The receptor's source is a woman between 18 and 70 years old with a cervical HPV16 infection that either progressed to CIN3+ or cleared (not recorded which). The sequenced CDR3 bases are TGCGCCAGCAGCTTGGGTCAGGGTTCCTCCTACGAG. Amino acids: CASSLGQGSSYE. The entire CDR3 protein is CASSLGQGSSYEQYF.